The clone carrying this T cell receptor beta chain was seen more than once but under ten times. In the authors' methods: Reference gene primer amplification gave nucleated cell count estimates. TCRdb keeps only in-frame clones here, not all; method: immunoSEQ multiplex PCR. Clonal size and the V and J genes are those of that table, whereas D and trimming came from the DNA. Here the sample spans under 70,000 clones, 88% being singletons. This entry belongs to a study of blood T cell repertoires in COVID-19. On the study more broadly: The samples span acute and convalescent COVID-19 from the United States, Italy and Spain.

Those who participated ranged in age from about 18 to 89 years and resided in about two dozen US areas. Self-reported history from a screening survey and questionnaire set each donor's cohort. The sample consisted of PBMCs or T cells enriched from blood (not recorded which). This TCR derives from a woman aged 40 to 50 who had recovered from COVID-19.

This CDR3 is CASSLGQTGGIYGYTF. The CDR3, as DNA: TGTGCCAGCAGCTTGGGGCAGACAGGGGGCATCTATGGCTACACCTTC. The rearrangement uses TRBV13 and TRBJ1-2; TRBD1 matches at 10 bases. V shed 3 bases, J shed 4 bases, and the junction held 8 bases outside the gene matches. Germline CDR1 and CDR2: PRHDT and FYEKMQ (reference sequence). The CDR3 is made up of 16 amino acids.